Below are 8 T cell receptor beta chains sequenced from a single sample in a study of human T cells and chemical hapten exposure. Described time point: pre-sensitization, week 0. As for treatment: therapeutic diphenylcyclopropenone sensitization with weekly scalp DPC. TCRdb ran MiXCR on the RACE reads and lists one entry per CDR3 protein. The table records fewer than 70,000 distinct CDR3 sequences, 5.5% to 7.5% of them present only once. Material: whole blood, obtained in connection with sensitization to the hapten diphenylcyclopropenone (DPC). The source is a woman in her thirties with alopecia areata. Some clones in this sample may be carry-over from other donors' samples.

The sample holds many counts of this clonotype. Here the CDR3 reads CASSFGQGAGGELFF. CDR3 bases: TGTGCCAGCAGCTTCGGACAGGGGGCAGGCGGGGAGCTGTTTTTT. The chain links TRBV7-3 to TRBJ2-2, with TRBD1 identical over 11 bases. V shed 3 bases and J 7 bases; nucleotides not matched to a gene: 4. Germline CDR1 SGHTA, CDR2 FQGTGA. CDR3 length: 15 residues.

This clonotype showed up many times. The chain has TRBV10-3 and TRBJ1-3, with D unclear. The CDR3 runs 13 residues. V was pared by 10 bases and J by 0 bases, with 10 bases between. Per the germline V gene, CDR1 is ENHRY and CDR2 is SYGVKD. This CDR3 reads CATTRDSGNTIYF. The CDR3 DNA is TGTGCCACCACGAGGGACTCTGGAAACACCATATATTTT.

This clonotype was detected ten times or more. This chain uses TRBV10-3 with TRBJ2-5; D remains unclear. Trimming pared 2 bases from V and 1 base from J, leaving 14 bases between. This CDR3 has 16 residues. The germline V gene has CDR1 ENHRY and CDR2 SYGVKD. CDR3 sequence reads: CAISETVLSSQETQYF. The CDR3 nucleotides are TGTGCCATCAGTGAGACGGTGCTGAGCAGCCAAGAGACCCAGTACTTC.

CDR3 DNA: TGTGCCAGCAGCGGACTAGCGGGCTCCTACAATGAGCAGTTCTTC. Amino acid sequence: CASSGLAGSYNEQFF. This chain connects TRBV7-9 to TRBJ2-1, with 11 bases identical to TRBD2. The CDR3 has 15 amino acids. Germline loops: CDR1 SEHNR, CDR2 FQNEAQ (reference sequence). V lost 5 bases and J lost 0; bases outside the gene matches: 0.

In its sample, this clonotype was seen many times. The chain is built from TRBV6-1 and TRBJ2-3; TRBD1 aligns across 10 bases. Germline values: CDR1 MNHNS, CDR2 SASEGT. This CDR3 is 15 amino acids long. V lost 7 bases, J lost 3 bases, and 7 bases stayed unmatched. CDR3 nucleotide sequence: TGTGCCAGCACGGGACAGGGGATCGGTACAGATACGCAGTATTTT. Protein: CASTGQGIGTDTQYF.

This clonotype was seen many times. This sequence joins TRBV5-6 and TRBJ2-1; D is perhaps TRBD1 or TRBD2 (5 bases each). With 3 bases removed from V and 3 bases from J, the gap between germline ends came to 16 bases. Germline V gives CDR1 SGHDT, CDR2 YYEEEE. CDR3 length: 16 residues. CDR3 protein: CASSSTGTPNYNEQFF. CDR3 nucleotide sequence: TGTGCCAGCAGCTCGACCGGGACCCCCAACTACAATGAGCAGTTCTTC.

In the case of this clonotype: Sequence at one end of the junction differs from germline and may be a read error. The chain employs TRBV16 and TRBJ1-6; D call uncertain. The CDR3 runs to 15 residues. Per germline, CDR1 KGHSY and CDR2 FQNENV. The CDR3 sequence is CASSHDRLPNSPLHF. DNA of the CDR3: TGTGCCAGCAGCCATGATAGGCTCCCAAATTCACCCCTTCACTTT.

In its sample, this clonotype was seen many times. This sequence joins TRBV20-1 and TRBJ1-5, with D possibly matching TRBD1 (5 bases). The V gene's germline CDR1 is DFQATT and CDR2 SNEGSKA (reference sequence). This CDR3 comprises 16 residues. Trimming cost V 0 bases and J 0 bases, with 12 bases left between them. The CDR3 protein is CSARDPGGNSNQPQHF. The CDR3, as DNA: TGCAGTGCTAGAGATCCGGGGGGGAATAGCAATCAGCCCCAGCATTTT.